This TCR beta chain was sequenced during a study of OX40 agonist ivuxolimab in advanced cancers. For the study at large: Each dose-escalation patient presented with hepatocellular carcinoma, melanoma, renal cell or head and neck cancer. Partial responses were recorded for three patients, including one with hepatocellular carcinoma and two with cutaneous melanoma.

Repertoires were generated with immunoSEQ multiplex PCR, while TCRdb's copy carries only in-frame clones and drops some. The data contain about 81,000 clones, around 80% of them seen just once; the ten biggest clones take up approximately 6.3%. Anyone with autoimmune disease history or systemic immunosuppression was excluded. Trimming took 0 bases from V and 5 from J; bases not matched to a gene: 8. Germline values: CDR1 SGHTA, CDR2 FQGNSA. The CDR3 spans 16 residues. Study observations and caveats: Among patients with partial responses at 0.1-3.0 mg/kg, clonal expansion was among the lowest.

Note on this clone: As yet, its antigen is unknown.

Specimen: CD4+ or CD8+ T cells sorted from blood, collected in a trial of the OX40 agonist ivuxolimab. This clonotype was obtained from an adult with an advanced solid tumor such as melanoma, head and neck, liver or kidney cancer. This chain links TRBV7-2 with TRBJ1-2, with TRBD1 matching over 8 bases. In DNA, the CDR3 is TGTGCCAGCAGCTTAGCCGTGGACAGGGTTAAATATGGCTACACCTTC. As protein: CASSLAVDRVKYGYTF.